The 2 T cell receptor beta chains in this list originate from one sample, sequenced in a study of cytomegalovirus exposure and HLA in healthy donors. 13 Jbeta primers and 60 Vbeta primers were used for the PCR. Some clones are missing from TCRdb's copy, which holds only in-frame ones; the method was immunoSEQ multiplex PCR. Of roughly 170,000 clones in the sample, 80% were seen once. Sample: PBMCs. These receptors all stem from a man younger than 45 in good health and CMV-seropositive.

This chain uses TRBV9 with TRBJ2-3; TRBD2 matches 11 bases. Germline V lookup: CDR1 SGDLS, CDR2 YYNGEE. V lost 1 base and J lost 1; bases outside the gene matches: 2. This CDR3 region has 16 residues. CDR3 amino acids: CASSVPSGGRTDTQYF. The CDR3 DNA sequence: TGTGCCAGCAGCGTACCTAGCGGGGGGCGCACAGATACGCAGTATTTT.

This clone was counted a single time. The gene calls are TRBV27 and TRBJ1-4, with 8 bases lining up with TRBD1. Germline values: CDR1 MNHEY, CDR2 SMNVEV (reference sequence). This CDR3 is 16 amino acids long. After removal of 6 bases from V and 0 bases from J, the junction contained 6 bases not matched to a gene. The CDR3 bases are TGTGCCAGCAGCCCCGGGACAGGAGCAACTAATGAAAAACTGTTTTTT. Translated: CASSPGTGATNEKLFF.